The clone carrying this T cell receptor (beta chain) occurred a few times. The antigen remains undetermined. This specimen belongs to a study of T cells after yellow fever vaccination. The overall study: Each low-cell-number fraction was prepared by means of SMART-Seq v4 Ultra Low Input. Study-level findings and limits: The study found a weaker secondary response that peaked faster, day 5 versus 15.

Production of TCR cDNA was by 5'RACE template switching, which also added a universal primer site and UMIs. MiXCR was run by TCRdb on the 5' RACE reads, yielding one entry per CDR3 protein. The repertoire has 600,000 to 750,000 distinct CDR3 sequences, roughly 12% of them found once; the top ten carry more than 12%. The CDR3 covers 17 residues. Trimming pared 2 bases from V and 3 bases from J, leaving 21 bases between. From germline, CDR1 is SGHRS and CDR2 YFSETQ. This TCR derives from a man aged 30 to 39 who received the YFV17D yellow fever vaccine. J is TRBJ2-7 and V is TRBV5-1; TRBD1 is a possible D gene (5 bases). The material was PBMCs, obtained on the day of the yellow fever booster vaccination. CDR3 DNA: TGCGCCAGCAGCTTCAATCCCCGACAAGGGGAAGTCTACGAGCAGTACTTC. Protein product: CASSFNPRQGEVYEQYF.